The 9 T cell receptor beta chains presented below share a single source sample, sequenced in a study of shared clonotypes between healthy human individuals. Method: immunoSEQ multiplex PCR; TCRdb's copy keeps in-frame clones and lacks some. The sample shows 1.5 million to 2.5 million clones, about 95% of them seen only once. CD45RO-negative CD8 cells positively selected for CCR7 made up the naive population, which excluded terminally differentiated effector memory CD45RA+ cells. Input material: naive CD8+ T cells sorted from blood. These receptors were obtained from a man between 18 and 35 years old in good health.

Remarks on this clone: The same CDR3 arises from other DNA sequences in this sample as well. DNA of the CDR3: TGTGCCAGCAGTACCGGGACAATGAACACTGAAGCTTTCTTT. It codes for CASSTGTMNTEAFF. The V call is TRBV27, the J call TRBJ1-1, with D possibly TRBD1 on 6 matching bases. Germline assignment: CDR1 MNHEY and CDR2 SMNVEV (reference sequence). V dropped 5 bases and J dropped 0 bases, with 10 bases sitting between them. CDR3 length equals 14 residues.

J is TRBJ2-7 and V is TRBV15; weak D call: TRBD1 (6 bases). Trimming left V 5 bases short and J 3 bases short, with 11 bases between. Germline values: CDR1 LNHNV, CDR2 YYDKDF (reference sequence). The CDR3 is 13 amino acids. Written as DNA, the CDR3 is TGTGCCACCAGCGGTCAGGGGAACTACGAGCAGTACTTC. Translating it yields CATSGQGNYEQYF.

The chain joins TRBV11-2 to TRBJ2-1; tentatively, D is TRBD2 (5 bases). This CDR3 spans 15 amino acids. Per germline, CDR1 SGHAT and CDR2 FQNNGV. Trimming pared 5 bases from V and 2 bases from J, leaving 13 bases between. CDR3 in amino acids: CASSPTGEPYNEQFF. In nucleotides, the CDR3 is TGTGCCAGCAGCCCTACTGGGGAGCCCTACAATGAGCAGTTCTTC.

V usage is TRBV6-1 and J usage is TRBJ1-2, with no clear D. The germline V and J ends were trimmed by 5 bases and 8 bases, with 12 bases remaining between them. Germline assignment: CDR1 MNHNS and CDR2 SASEGT. The CDR3 has 12 residues. The chain's CDR3 is CASSIPGVGYTF. CDR3 nucleotide sequence: TGTGCCAGCAGTATCCCAGGAGTCGGCTACACCTTC.

The CDR3 reads CASSQGRWDTQYF. CDR3 coding DNA: TGTGCCAGCAGCCAAGGACGTTGGGATACGCAGTATTTT. The chain has TRBV14 and TRBJ2-3; D is unresolved. V dropped 1 base and J dropped 6 bases, with 8 bases sitting between them. The CDR3 contains 13 residues. Germline V gene data show CDR1 as SGHDN and CDR2 as FVKESK.

The chain has TRBV27 and TRBJ1-1; D not resolved. The germline CDR1 and CDR2 sequences are MNHEY and SMNVEV (reference sequence). The V end was cut by 2 bases, the J end by 7 bases, with 8 bases between. This CDR3 is 12 amino acids long. In nucleotides, the CDR3 is TGTGCCAGCAGTTTAATCCGGCTTGAAGCTTTCTTT. It translates to CASSLIRLEAFF.

The CDR3 DNA reads as TGTGCCAGCGTCCCGAGGGGCTCTAATCAGCCCCAGCATTTT. It yields the protein CASVPRGSNQPQHF. This chain joins TRBV11-3 and TRBJ1-5, with a tentative D call TRBD1 (5 bases). Germline assignment: CDR1 SGHNT and CDR2 YENEEA. V lost 8 bases to trimming and J lost 4 bases, with 15 bases between them. There are 14 residues in the CDR3.

V gene TRBV25-1 combines with J gene TRBJ2-1; D ambiguous. The CDR3 is 17 amino acids. Germline V CDR1 and CDR2: MGHDK, SYGVNS. The V and J ends lost 2 bases and 0 bases respectively, with 14 bases between them. The chain's CDR3 is CASSERGPSTSYNEQFF. CDR3 DNA sequence: TGTGCCAGCAGTGAAAGAGGCCCTTCCACCTCCTACAATGAGCAGTTCTTC.

The V and J genes are TRBV4-1 and TRBJ2-2; D may be TRBD2 (6 bases). The CDR3 totals 18 residues. Germline loops: CDR1 MGHRA, CDR2 YSYEKL. Between the trimmed V and J ends, which lost 1 base and 2 bases, there was a span of 17 bases. CDR3 nucleotide sequence: TGCGCCAGCAGCCAAGGAGGCCCCGGGACTCCAAACACCGGGGAGCTGTTTTTT. Translated: CASSQGGPGTPNTGELFF.